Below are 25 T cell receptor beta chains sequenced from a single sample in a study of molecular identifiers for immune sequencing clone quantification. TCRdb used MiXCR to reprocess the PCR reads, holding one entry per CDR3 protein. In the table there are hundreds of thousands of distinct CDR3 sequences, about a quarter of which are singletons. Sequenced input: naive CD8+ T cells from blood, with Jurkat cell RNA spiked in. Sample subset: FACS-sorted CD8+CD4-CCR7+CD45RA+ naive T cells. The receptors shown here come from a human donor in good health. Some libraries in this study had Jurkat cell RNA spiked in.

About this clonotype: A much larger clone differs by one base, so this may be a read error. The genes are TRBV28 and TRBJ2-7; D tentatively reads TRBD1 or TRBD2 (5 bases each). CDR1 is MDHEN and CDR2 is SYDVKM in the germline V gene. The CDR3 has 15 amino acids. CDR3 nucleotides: TGTGCCAGCAGTGCAACCGGGACCTCAAATCCCGAGCGGTACTTC. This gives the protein CASSATGTSNPERYF.

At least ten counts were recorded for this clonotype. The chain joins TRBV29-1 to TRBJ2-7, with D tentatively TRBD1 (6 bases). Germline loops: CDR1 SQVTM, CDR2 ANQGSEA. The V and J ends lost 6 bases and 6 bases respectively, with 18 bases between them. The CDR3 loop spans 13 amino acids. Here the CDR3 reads CSVPKAGDTEQYF. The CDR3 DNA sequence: TGCAGCGTCCCCAAGGCAGGGGACACCGAGCAGTACTTC.

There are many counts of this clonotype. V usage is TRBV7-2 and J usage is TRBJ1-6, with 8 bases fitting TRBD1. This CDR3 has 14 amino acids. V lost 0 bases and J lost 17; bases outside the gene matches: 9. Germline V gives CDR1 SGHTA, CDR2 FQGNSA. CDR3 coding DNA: TGTGCCAGCAGCTTAGCGAAACAGACAGGGGCCGTCCACTTT. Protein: CASSLAKQTGAVHF.

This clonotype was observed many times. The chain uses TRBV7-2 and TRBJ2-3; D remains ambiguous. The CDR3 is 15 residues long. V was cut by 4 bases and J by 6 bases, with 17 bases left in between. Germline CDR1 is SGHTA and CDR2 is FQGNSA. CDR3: CASSYEPRSSDTQYF. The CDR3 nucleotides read TGTGCCAGCAGCTACGAACCCCGCTCATCCGATACGCAGTATTTT.

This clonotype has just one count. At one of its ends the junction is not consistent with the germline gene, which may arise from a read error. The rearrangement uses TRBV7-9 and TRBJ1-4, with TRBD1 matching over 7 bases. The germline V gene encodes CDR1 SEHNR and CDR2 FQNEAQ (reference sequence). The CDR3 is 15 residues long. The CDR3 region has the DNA TGTGTCAGCAGCTCGACTGGACAGGAAAATGAAAAACTGTTTTTT. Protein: CVSSSTGQENEKLFF. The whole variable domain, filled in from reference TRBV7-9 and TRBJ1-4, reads DTGVSQNPRHKITKRGQNVTFRCDPISEHNRLYWYRQTLGQGPEFLTYFQNEAQLEKSRLLSDRFSAERPKGSFSTLEIQRTEQGDSAMYLCVSSSTGQENEKLFFGSGTQLSVL.

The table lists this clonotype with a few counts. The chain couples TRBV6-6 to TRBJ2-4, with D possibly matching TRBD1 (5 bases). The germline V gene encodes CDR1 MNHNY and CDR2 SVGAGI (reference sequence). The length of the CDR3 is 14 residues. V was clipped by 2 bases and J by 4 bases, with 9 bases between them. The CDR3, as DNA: TGTGCCAGCAGTTACGCCGGACAAAAAAACATTCAGTACTTC. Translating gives CASSYAGQKNIQYF.

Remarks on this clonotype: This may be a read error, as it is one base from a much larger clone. In DNA, the CDR3 is TGTGCCAGCAGTTCCCGACTAGCGGGAGGGCCTGGCACAGATGCGCAGTATTTT. Its translation: CASSSRLAGGPGTDAQYF. The chain uses TRBV27 and TRBJ2-3; 14 bases line up with TRBD2. CDR1 and CDR2 (germline): MNHEY, SMNVEV (reference sequence). The CDR3 length is 18 residues.

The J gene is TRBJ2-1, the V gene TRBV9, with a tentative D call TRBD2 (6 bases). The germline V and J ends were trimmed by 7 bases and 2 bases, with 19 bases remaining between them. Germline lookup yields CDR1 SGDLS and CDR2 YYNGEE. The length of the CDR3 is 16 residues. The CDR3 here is CASGAQTSYPYNEQFF. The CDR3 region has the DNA TGTGCCAGCGGCGCCCAGACTAGTTACCCCTACAATGAGCAGTTCTTC.

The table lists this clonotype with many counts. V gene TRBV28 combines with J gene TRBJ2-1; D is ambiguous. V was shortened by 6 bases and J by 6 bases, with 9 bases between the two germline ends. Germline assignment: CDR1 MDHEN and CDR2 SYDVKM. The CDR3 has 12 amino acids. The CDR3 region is CASSRVSNEQFF. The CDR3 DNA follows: TGTGCCAGCAGCCGTGTTAGCAATGAGCAGTTCTTC.

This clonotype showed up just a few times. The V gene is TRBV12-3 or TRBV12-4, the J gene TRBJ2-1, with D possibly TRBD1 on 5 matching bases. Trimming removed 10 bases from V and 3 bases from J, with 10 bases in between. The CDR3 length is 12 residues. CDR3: CAIETDYNEQFF. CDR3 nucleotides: TGTGCCATCGAGACAGACTACAATGAGCAGTTCTTC.

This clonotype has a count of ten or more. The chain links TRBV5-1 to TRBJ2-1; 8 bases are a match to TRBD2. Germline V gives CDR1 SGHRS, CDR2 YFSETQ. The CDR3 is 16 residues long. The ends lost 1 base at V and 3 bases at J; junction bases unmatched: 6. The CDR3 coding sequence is TGCGCCAGCAGCTTGCACGCGACTAGCGACTACAATGAGCAGTTCTTC. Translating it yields CASSLHATSDYNEQFF.

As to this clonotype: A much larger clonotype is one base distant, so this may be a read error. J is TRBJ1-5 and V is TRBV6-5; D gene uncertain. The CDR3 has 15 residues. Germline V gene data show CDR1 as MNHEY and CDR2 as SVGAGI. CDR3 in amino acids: CVSSTLGNSNQPQHF. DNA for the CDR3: TGTGTCAGCAGTACCCTTGGGAATAGCAATCAGCCCCAGCATTTT.

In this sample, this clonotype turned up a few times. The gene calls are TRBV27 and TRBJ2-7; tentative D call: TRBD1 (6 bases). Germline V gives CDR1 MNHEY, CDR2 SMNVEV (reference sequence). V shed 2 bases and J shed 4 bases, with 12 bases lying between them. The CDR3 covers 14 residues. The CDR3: CASSLKGHLYEQYF. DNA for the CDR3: TGTGCCAGCAGTTTAAAGGGACATCTTTACGAGCAGTACTTC.

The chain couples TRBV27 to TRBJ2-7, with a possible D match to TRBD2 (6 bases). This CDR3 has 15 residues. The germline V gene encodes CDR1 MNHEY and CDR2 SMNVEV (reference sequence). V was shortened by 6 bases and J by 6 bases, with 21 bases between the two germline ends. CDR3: CASRRKLGEESEQYF. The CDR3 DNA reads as TGTGCCAGCAGGAGGAAGCTGGGGGAGGAATCCGAGCAGTACTTC.

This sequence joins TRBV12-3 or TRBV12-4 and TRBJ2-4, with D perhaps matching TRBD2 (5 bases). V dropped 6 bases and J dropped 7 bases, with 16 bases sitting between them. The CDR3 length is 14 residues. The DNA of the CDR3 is TGTGCCAGCAGCCACCGGGATTACATTAACATTCAGTACTTC. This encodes CASSHRDYINIQYF.

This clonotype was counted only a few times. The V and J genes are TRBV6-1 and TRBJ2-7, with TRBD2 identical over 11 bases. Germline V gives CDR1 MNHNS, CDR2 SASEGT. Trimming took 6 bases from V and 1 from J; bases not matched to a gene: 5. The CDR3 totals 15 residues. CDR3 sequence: CASRDRLAGSYEQYF. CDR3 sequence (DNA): TGTGCCAGCAGGGATCGACTAGCGGGATCCTACGAGCAGTACTTC.

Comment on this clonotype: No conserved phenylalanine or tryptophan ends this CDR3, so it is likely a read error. The CDR3 DNA reads TGTGCCAGCAGTGACGTCGGGCTGTATAGCAATCAGCCCCAGCATTAT. Translation: CASSDVGLYSNQPQHY. The V and J genes are TRBV2 and TRBJ1-5; D is ambiguous. This CDR3 spans 16 amino acids. V was pared by 3 bases and J by 0 bases, with 12 bases between. Looked up from germline, CDR1 is SNHLY and CDR2 is FYNNEI.

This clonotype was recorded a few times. In nucleotides, the CDR3 is TGTGCCAGCAGCCATTTTGTGAAGCCCAATGAGCAGTTCTTC. It is translated as CASSHFVKPNEQFF. The chain recombines TRBV5-6 with TRBJ2-1; D call uncertain. The CDR3 has 14 residues. Trimming pared 4 bases from V and 6 bases from J, leaving 14 bases between. The germline gives CDR1 SGHDT, CDR2 YYEEEE.

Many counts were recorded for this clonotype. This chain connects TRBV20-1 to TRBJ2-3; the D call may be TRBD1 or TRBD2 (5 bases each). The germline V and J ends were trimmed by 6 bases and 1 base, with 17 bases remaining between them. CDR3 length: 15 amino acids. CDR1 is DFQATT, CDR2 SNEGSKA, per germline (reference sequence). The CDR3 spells CSARDLRWGTDTQYF. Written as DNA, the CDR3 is TGCAGTGCGAGGGACCTACGGTGGGGCACAGATACGCAGTATTTT.

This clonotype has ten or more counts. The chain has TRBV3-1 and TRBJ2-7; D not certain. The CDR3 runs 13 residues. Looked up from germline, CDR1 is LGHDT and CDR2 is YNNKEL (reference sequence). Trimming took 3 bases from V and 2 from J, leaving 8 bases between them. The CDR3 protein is CASSQGSAYEQYF. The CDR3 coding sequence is TGTGCCAGCAGCCAGGGGTCAGCCTACGAGCAGTACTTC.

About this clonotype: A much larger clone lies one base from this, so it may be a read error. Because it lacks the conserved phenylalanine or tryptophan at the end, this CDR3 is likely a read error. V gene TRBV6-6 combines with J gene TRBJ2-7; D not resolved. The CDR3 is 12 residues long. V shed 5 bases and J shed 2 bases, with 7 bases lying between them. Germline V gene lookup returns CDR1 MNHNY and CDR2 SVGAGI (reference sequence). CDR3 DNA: TGTGCCAGCAGTACAGCGCCCTACGAGCAGTACCTC. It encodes CASSTAPYEQYL.

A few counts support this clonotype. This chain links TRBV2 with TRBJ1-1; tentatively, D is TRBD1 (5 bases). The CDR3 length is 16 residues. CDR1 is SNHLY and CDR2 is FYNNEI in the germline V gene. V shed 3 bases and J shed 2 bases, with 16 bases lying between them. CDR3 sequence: CASSDEGILLNTEAFF. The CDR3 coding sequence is TGTGCCAGCAGTGATGAGGGGATCCTACTCAACACTGAAGCTTTCTTT.

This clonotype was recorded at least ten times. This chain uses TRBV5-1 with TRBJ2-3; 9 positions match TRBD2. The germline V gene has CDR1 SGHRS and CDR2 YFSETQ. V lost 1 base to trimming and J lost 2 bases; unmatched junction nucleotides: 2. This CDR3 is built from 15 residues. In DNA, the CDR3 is TGCGCCAGCAGCTTGACTAGCGGGCACACAGATACGCAGTATTTT. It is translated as CASSLTSGHTDTQYF.

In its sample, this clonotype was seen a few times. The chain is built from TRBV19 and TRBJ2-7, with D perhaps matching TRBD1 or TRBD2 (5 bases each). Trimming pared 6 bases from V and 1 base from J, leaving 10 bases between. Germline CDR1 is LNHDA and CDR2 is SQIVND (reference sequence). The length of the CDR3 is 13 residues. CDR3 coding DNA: TGTGCCAGTAGGGGACCGGAGTCCTACGAGCAGTACTTC. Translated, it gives CASRGPESYEQYF.

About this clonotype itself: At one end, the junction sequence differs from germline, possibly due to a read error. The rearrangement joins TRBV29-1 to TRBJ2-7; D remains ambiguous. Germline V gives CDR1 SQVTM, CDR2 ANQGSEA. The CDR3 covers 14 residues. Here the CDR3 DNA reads TGCAGCGTTGTTAGGCCAGGTGCCTCCTACGGGCAGTACTTC. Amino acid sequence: CSVVRPGASYGQYF.